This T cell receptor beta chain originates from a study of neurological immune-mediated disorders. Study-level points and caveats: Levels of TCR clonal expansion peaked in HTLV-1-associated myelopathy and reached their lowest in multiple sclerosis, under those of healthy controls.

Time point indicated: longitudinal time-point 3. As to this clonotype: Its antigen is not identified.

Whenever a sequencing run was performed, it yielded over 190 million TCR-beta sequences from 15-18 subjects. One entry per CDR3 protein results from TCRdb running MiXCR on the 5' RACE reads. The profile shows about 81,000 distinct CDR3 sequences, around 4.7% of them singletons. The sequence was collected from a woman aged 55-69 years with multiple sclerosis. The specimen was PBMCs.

The chain's CDR3 is CSAPRSGANYNEQFF. As DNA, the CDR3 is TGCAGTGCCCCAAGGTCGGGGGCCAACTACAATGAGCAGTTCTTC. The rearrangement joins TRBV20-1 to TRBJ2-1; D tentatively fits TRBD1 or TRBD2 (6 bases each). The CDR3 runs to 15 residues. CDR1 and CDR2 from the germline V gene are DFQATT and SNEGSKA (reference sequence). The V gene lost 6 bases and the J gene lost 3 bases, with 18 bases spanning the gap.